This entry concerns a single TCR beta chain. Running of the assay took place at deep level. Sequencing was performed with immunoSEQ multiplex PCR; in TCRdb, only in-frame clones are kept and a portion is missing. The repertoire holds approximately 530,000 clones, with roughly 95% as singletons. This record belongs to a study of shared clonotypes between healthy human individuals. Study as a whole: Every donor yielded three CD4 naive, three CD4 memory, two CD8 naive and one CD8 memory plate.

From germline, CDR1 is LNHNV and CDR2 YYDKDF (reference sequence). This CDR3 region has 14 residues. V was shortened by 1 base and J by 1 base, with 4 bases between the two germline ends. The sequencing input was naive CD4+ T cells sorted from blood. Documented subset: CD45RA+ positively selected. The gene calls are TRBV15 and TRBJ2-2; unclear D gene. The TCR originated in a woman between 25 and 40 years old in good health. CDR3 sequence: CATSRVENTGELFF. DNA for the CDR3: TGTGCCACCAGCAGAGTCGAGAACACCGGGGAGCTGTTTTTT.